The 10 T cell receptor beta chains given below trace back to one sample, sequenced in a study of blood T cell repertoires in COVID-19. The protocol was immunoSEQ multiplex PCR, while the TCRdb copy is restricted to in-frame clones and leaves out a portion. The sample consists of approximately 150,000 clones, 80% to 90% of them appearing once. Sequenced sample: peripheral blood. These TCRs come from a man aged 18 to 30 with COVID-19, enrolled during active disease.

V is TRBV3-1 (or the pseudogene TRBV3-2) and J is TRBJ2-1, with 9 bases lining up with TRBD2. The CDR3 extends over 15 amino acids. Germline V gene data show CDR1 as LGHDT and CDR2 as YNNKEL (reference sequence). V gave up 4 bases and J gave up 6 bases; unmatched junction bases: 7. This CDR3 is CASSPIAGEVNEQFF. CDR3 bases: TGTGCCAGCAGCCCTATAGCGGGAGAAGTCAATGAGCAGTTCTTC.

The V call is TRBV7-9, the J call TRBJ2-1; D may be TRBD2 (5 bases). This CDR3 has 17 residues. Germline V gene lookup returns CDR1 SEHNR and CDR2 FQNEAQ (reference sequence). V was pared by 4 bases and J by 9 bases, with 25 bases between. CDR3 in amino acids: CASSSHDLGGGSAEQFF. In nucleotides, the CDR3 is TGTGCCAGCAGCTCTCATGATTTAGGAGGAGGATCCGCTGAGCAGTTCTTC.

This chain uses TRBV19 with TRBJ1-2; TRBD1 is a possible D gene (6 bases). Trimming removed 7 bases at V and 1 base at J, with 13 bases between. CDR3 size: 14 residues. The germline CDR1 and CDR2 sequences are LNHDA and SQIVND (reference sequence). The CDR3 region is CASKEQGYNYGYTF. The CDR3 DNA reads TGTGCCAGTAAGGAACAGGGATATAACTATGGCTACACCTTC.

This CDR3 reads CASSPGRREGPQEQFF. The CDR3, as DNA: TGTGCCAGCAGCCCCGGGCGGCGGGAGGGCCCTCAGGAGCAGTTCTTC. The V call is TRBV13, the J call TRBJ2-1, with TRBD2 matching 9 bases. V lost 5 bases, J lost 10 bases, and 15 bases stayed unmatched. CDR3 size: 16 residues. The V gene's germline CDR1 is PRHDT and CDR2 FYEKMQ (reference sequence).

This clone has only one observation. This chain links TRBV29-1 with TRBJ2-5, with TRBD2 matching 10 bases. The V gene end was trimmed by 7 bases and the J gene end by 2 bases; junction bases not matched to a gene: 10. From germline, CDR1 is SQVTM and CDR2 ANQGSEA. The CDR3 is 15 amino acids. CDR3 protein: CSARASGRSQETQYF. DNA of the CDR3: TGCAGCGCAAGGGCTAGCGGGAGATCTCAAGAGACCCAGTACTTC.

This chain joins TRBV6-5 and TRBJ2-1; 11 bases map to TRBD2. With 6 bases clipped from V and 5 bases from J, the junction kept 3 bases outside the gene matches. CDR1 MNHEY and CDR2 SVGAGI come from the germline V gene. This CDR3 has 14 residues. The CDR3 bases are TGTGCCAGCAGCCCGGGACTAGCGGACAATGAGCAGTTCTTC. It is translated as CASSPGLADNEQFF.

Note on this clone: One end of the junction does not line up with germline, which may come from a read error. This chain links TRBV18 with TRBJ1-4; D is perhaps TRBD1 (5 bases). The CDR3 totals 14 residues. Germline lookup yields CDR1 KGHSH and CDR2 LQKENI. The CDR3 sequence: CASSLTGSNEKLLF. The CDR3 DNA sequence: TGTGCCAGCTCACTCACAGGTAGTAATGAAAAACTGCTTTTT. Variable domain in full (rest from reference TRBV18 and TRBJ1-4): NAGVMQNPRHLVRRRGQEARLRCSPMKGHSHVYWYRQLPEEGLKFMVYLQKENIIDESGMPKERFSAEFPKEGPSILRIQQVVRGDSAAYFCASSLTGSNEKLLFGSGTQLSVL.

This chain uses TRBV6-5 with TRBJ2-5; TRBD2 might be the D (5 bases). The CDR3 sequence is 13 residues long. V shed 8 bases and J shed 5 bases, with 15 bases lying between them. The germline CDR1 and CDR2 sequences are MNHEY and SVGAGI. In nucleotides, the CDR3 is TGTGCCAGCGCTCTAGGAGGTCGGGAGACCCAGTACTTC. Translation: CASALGGRETQYF.

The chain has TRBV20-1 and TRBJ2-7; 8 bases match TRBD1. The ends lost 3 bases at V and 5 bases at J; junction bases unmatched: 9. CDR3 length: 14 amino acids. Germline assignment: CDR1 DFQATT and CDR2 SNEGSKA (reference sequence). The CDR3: CSASSPGGKNEQYF. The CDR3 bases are TGCAGTGCTAGTTCGCCAGGGGGCAAAAACGAGCAGTACTTC.

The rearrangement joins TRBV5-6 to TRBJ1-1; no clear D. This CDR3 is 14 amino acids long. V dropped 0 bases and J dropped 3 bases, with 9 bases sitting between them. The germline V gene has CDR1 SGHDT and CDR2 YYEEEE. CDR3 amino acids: CASSLVPDDTEAFF. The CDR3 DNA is TGTGCCAGCAGCTTGGTTCCAGATGACACTGAAGCTTTCTTT.